This TCR beta chain was documented in a study of regulatory T cells in long-lasting Graves disease. Study-wide points: Few sampled subjects may have lowered accuracy. TRBV28, TRBJ1-2 and TRBJ2-5 emerged as the favored segments in persistent disease.

Libraries of TCR beta came from iRepertoire HTBI primers plus Arm-PCR of CDR3 regions. TCRdb used MiXCR to reprocess the multiplex PCR reads, holding one entry per CDR3 protein. The sample lists 500,000 to 700,000 distinct CDR3 sequences, around 17% occurring once. There are many counts of this clonotype. The antigen is not known. The CDR3 sequence is 14 residues long. V was pared by 4 bases and J by 8 bases, with 15 bases between. Germline V gene data show CDR1 as SNHLY and CDR2 as FYNNEI. Time point in this sample: newly diagnosed GD, antithyroid drugs for less than 3 months. The TCR library was made from RNA that had been extracted from PBMCs in TRIzol. Graves' disease diagnosis relied on American Thyroid Association guidelines. This sample was shared with a second study, whose subject was T cells in Graves' hyperthyroidism and ophthalmopathy. This second report adds: Stable disease denoted Graves' hyperthyroidism without ophthalmopathy progression within 18 months.

V usage is TRBV2 and J usage is TRBJ1-5, with D possibly being TRBD1 (5 bases). The TCR originated in a woman in her twenties or thirties with Graves disease. Here the sequenced sample was peripheral blood mononuclear cells (PBMCs), taken at new diagnosis, from a patient treated with antithyroid drugs. This chain's CDR3 is CASSGLGGEEPQHF. CDR3 DNA sequence: TGTGCCAGCAGTGGTTTGGGGGGGGAGGAGCCCCAGCATTTT. Together with reference TRBV2 and TRBJ1-5, the CDR3 gives the full variable domain: EPEVTQTPSHQVTQMGQEVILRCVPISNHLYFYWYRQILGQKVEFLVSFYNNEISEKSEIFDDQFSVERPDGSNFTLKIRSTKLEDSAMYFCASSGLGGEEPQHFGDGTRLSIL.